A selection of T cell receptor beta chains follows, all from one sample in a study of Ad26.COV2.S vaccination and SARS-CoV-2 variants. Sequenced by immunoSEQ multiplex PCR; TCRdb stores in-frame clones only, minus some. The top ten clones hold about 8% of a sample with about 400,000 clones, 83% of them seen once. The source was peripheral blood, collected in a trial of Ad26.COV2.S vaccine versus placebo. These receptors were collected from a person between 18 and 65 years old who received the Ad26.COV2.S COVID-19 vaccine or a placebo. CDR3s include the opening cysteine and the closing phenylalanine or tryptophan. Each record gives: clone size, V gene, J gene, CDR3 protein. Some rows mark clone size as missing; the rest say once, few, many or name a class of expanded clone.

size: once
V: TRBV28
J: TRBJ1-3
CDR3: CATLGVGNTIYF

size: once
V: TRBV30
J: TRBJ1-3
CDR3: CAWSPDRHSGNTIYF

size: .
V: TRBV12-5
J: TRBJ2-5
CDR3: CASGGQAGGTQYF

size: .
V: TRBV6-5
J: TRBJ1-1
CDR3: CASIARGGLAFF

size: few
V: TRBV27
J: TRBJ2-7
CDR3: CASGPSEVNEQYF

size: .
V: TRBV18
J: TRBJ2-1
CDR3: CASSRRPGRKNEQFF

size: .
V: TRBV28
J: TRBJ1-5
CDR3: CASSKGGNQPQHF

size: .
V: TRBV24-1
J: TRBJ2-1
CDR3: CATSDLSAGSYNEQFF

size: .
V: TRBV6-6
J: TRBJ2-2
CDR3: CASSRSRGQNTGELFF

size: once
V: TRBV6-1
J: TRBJ1-1
CDR3: CASSDTTRAFF

size: .
V: TRBV9
J: TRBJ1-1
CDR3: CASSPSGQAHTEAFF

size: few
V: TRBV7-8
J: TRBJ2-1
CDR3: CASSFDLGVLGFDEQFF

size: .
V: TRBV11-3
J: TRBJ2-3
CDR3: CASSSVLGTDTQYF

size: .
V: TRBV2
J: TRBJ2-7
CDR3: CASSVQGTYEQYF

size: .
V: TRBV19
J: TRBJ1-1
CDR3: CASSILQGRTEAFF

size: .
V: TRBV13
J: TRBJ2-2
CDR3: CASSLVLAGARGTGELFF

size: .
V: TRBV7-2
J: TRBJ1-2
CDR3: CASSLVSGQGSGYTF

size: .
V: TRBV13
J: TRBJ1-1
CDR3: CASSRGGTLNTEAFF

size: once
V: TRBV2
J: TRBJ2-6
CDR3: CASVTTGSGANVLTF

size: .
V: TRBV6-5
J: TRBJ1-6
CDR3: CASRFAGVRSPLHF

size: .
V: TRBV4-3
J: TRBJ2-7
CDR3: CASSPFTGDYEQYF

size: .
V: TRBV19
J: TRBJ1-1
CDR3: CASSLQVPGNTEAFF

size: .
V: TRBV3-1/TRBV3-2
J: TRBJ1-4
CDR3: CASSLGGSEKLFF

size: .
V: TRBV12-5
J: TRBJ1-5
CDR3: CASAALYQPQHF

size: .
V: TRBV5-6
J: TRBJ2-4
CDR3: CASSPLAGGLTKNIQYF

size: few
V: TRBV10-3
J: TRBJ1-1
CDR3: CAISETEDLNTEAFF

size: .
V: TRBV19
J: TRBJ2-7
CDR3: CASSIGQGRNEQYF

size: .
V: TRBV5-1
J: TRBJ1-4
CDR3: CASSEVATNEKLFF

size: .
V: TRBV11-2
J: TRBJ1-1
CDR3: CASSLDYGIPEAFF

size: .
V: TRBV6-2/TRBV6-3
J: TRBJ1-1
CDR3: CASSDGWTEAFF

size: .
V: TRBV5-1
J: TRBJ2-5
CDR3: CASSLDGGSGEQETQYF

size: .
V: TRBV29-1
J: TRBJ2-2
CDR3: CSVVVTGWIGELFF